This T cell receptor (beta chain) stems from a study of beta chain features in type 1 diabetes. Study-wide results and limits: TCRB CDR3s from Type 1 diabetes patients were moderately but significantly shorter in all four CD4+ subsets.

The entirety of the isolated RNA underwent reverse transcription, so expressed TCRB transcripts were sequenced. Using immunoSEQ multiplex PCR, the repertoire was profiled, and TCRdb retains in-frame clones only, with some absent. The repertoire holds 45,000 to 60,000 clones, with roughly 40% as singletons. The V end lost 5 bases, the J end lost 8 bases, and 19 bases lay between the germline ends. Germline V lookup: CDR1 LNHDA, CDR2 SQIVND (reference sequence). This CDR3 has 15 amino acids. In the case of this clone: What it binds is unknown.

V and J are TRBV19 and TRBJ2-4; tentative D call: TRBD1 (8 bases). The material sequenced was stem cell memory CD4+ T cells from blood. The TCR comes from a man in his thirties or forties with type 1 diabetes. DNA for the CDR3: TGTGCCAGTAGTTCCCTAAACAGGGGGGGCGACATTCAGTACTTC. Translation: CASSSLNRGGDIQYF. The full variable domain, rest sourced from reference TRBV19 and TRBJ2-4, is DGGITQSPKYLFRKEGQNVTLSCEQNLNHDAMYWYRQDPGQGLRLIYYSQIVNDFQKGDIAEGYSVSREKKESFPLTVTSAQKNPTAFYLCASSSLNRGGDIQYFGAGTRLSVL.